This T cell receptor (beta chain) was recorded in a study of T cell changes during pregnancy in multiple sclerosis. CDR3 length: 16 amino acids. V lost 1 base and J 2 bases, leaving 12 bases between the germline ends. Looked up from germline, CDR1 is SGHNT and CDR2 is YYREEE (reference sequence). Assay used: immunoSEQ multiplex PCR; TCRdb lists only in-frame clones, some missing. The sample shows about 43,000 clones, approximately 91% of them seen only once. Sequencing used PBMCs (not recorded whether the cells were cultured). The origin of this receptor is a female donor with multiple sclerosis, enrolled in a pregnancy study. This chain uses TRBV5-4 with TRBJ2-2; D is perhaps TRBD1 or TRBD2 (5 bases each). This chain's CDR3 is CASSLFGARNTGELFF. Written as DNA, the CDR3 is TGTGCCAGCAGCTTGTTCGGGGCTCGCAACACCGGGGAGCTGTTTTTT.